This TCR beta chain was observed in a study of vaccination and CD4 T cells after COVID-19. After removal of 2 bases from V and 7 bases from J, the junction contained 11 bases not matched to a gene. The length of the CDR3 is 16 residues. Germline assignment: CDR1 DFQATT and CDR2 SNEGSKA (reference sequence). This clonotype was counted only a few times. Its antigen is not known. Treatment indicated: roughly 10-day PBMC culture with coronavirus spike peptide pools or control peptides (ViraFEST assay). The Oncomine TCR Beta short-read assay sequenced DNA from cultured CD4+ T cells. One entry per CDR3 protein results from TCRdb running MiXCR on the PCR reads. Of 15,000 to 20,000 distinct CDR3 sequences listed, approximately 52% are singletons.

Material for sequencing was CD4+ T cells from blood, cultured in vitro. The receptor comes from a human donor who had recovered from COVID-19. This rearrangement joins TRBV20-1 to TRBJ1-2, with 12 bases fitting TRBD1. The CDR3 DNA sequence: TGCAGTGCTAGACCCCCTCCGGGACAGGGGGCGCGTGGCTACACCTTC. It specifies CSARPPPGQGARGYTF.